What follows are 28 T cell receptor beta chains derived from one specimen sequenced in a study of T-cell reconstitution after alpha-beta-depleted transplantation in children. Unique molecular identifiers were built into the TCRbeta library. Each CDR3 protein gets one entry after TCRdb re-called the PCR reads with MiXCR. This sample has approximately 350,000 distinct CDR3 sequences, with around 15% found just once. Sequences were derived from PBMCs, mostly from graft donor cells, sampled 360 days after TCRalphabeta/CD19-depleted stem cell transplant. These receptors were collected from a male patient between 2 and 15 years old who had a stem cell transplant for acute lymphoblastic leukemia, so the T cells may come from the graft donor.

This chain links TRBV5-5 with TRBJ2-1; 8 nucleotides align to TRBD1. The CDR3 extends over 12 amino acids. Germline loops: CDR1 SGHKS, CDR2 YYEKEE (reference sequence). Unmatched junction bases numbered 3, after V lost 4 bases and J lost 9 bases. CDR3 in DNA: TGTGCCAGCAGCCGACAGGGGACTGAGCAGTTCTTC. This gives the protein CASSRQGTEQFF.

A few counts support this clonotype. This sequence joins TRBV6-1 and TRBJ2-1; perhaps TRBD2 as D (5 bases). The CDR3 has 14 residues. The V gene lost 3 bases and the J gene lost 4 bases, with 10 bases spanning the gap. Germline V CDR1 and CDR2: MNHNS, SASEGT. DNA for the CDR3: TGTGCCAGCAGTGACCGGACTGAATACAATGAGCAGTTCTTC. It codes for CASSDRTEYNEQFF.

This clonotype was counted many times. The V gene is TRBV20-1, the J gene TRBJ2-3, with D perhaps given as TRBD1 or TRBD2 (5 bases each). The V end lost 3 bases, the J end lost 2 bases, and 12 bases lay between the germline ends. Per the germline V gene, CDR1 is DFQATT and CDR2 is SNEGSKA (reference sequence). This CDR3 region has 14 residues. CDR3 sequence reads: CSASTGTLTDTQYF. The CDR3 coding sequence is TGCAGTGCTAGCACCGGGACCCTCACAGATACGCAGTATTTT.

This clonotype was observed many times. The chain has TRBV6-5 and TRBJ2-1; no definite D call. Germline V lookup: CDR1 MNHEY, CDR2 SVGAGI. The V end lost 4 bases, the J end lost 4 bases, and 11 bases lay between the germline ends. This CDR3 contains 14 residues. The CDR3 protein is CASSFASSYNEQFF. DNA of the CDR3: TGTGCCAGCAGTTTTGCTAGTTCTTACAATGAGCAGTTCTTC.

This clonotype was observed at least ten times. The J gene is TRBJ2-3, the V gene TRBV9; tentative D call: TRBD2 (5 bases). Germline CDR1 and CDR2: SGDLS and YYNGEE. This CDR3 region has 17 residues. Trimming stripped 4 bases from V and 3 bases from J, with 21 bases between. This CDR3 reads CASSPREQLKPTDTQYF. CDR3 nucleotides: TGTGCCAGCAGCCCCCGGGAACAACTAAAACCTACAGATACGCAGTATTTT.

The gene calls are TRBV28 and TRBJ2-3, with TRBD2 matching over 10 bases. With 8 bases clipped from V and 3 bases from J, the junction kept 11 bases outside the gene matches. CDR1 is MDHEN and CDR2 is SYDVKM in the germline V gene. The CDR3 totals 16 residues. The CDR3 here is CASFERIAGGTDTQYF. CDR3 nucleotides: TGTGCCAGCTTCGAAAGGATAGCGGGAGGAACAGATACGCAGTATTTT.

This clonotype was seen a handful of times. The chain couples TRBV12-3 or TRBV12-4 to TRBJ1-4, with D uncertain. V lost 3 bases and J 2 bases, leaving 10 bases between the germline ends. The CDR3 has 15 residues. CDR3 nucleotide sequence: TGTGCCAGCAGTTTCCAAGGCAGGACTAATGAAAAACTGTTTTTT. Translation gives CASSFQGRTNEKLFF.

V and J are TRBV15 and TRBJ2-1; 7 nucleotides agree with TRBD2. Trimming at V came to 4 bases and at J to 8 bases, leaving 11 bases not matched to a gene. The V gene's germline CDR1 is LNHNV and CDR2 YYDKDF (reference sequence). The CDR3 loop spans 15 amino acids. In DNA form, the CDR3 reads TGTGCCACCAGCACCTTTGGCGGGAGTCCCGATGAGCAGTTCTTC. Protein: CATSTFGGSPDEQFF.

The rearrangement uses TRBV29-1 and TRBJ2-1, with D tentatively TRBD2 (5 bases). V lost 7 bases, J lost 7 bases, and 17 bases lay in between. Germline V CDR1 and CDR2: SQVTM, ANQGSEA. The CDR3 consists of 13 residues. The CDR3 spells CSGLRGWMNEQFF. Written as DNA, the CDR3 is TGCAGCGGCCTGCGAGGGTGGATGAATGAGCAGTTCTTC.

V usage is TRBV7-8 and J usage is TRBJ2-1, with D perhaps given as TRBD1 or TRBD2 (6 bases each). Trimming took 4 bases from V and 10 from J, leaving 23 bases between them. The CDR3 extends over 16 amino acids. Germline V gene lookup returns CDR1 SGHVS and CDR2 FQNEAQ. The CDR3 nucleotides are TGTGCCAGCAGCTCCCTCGATGCGAGGGGGGATCCCGAGCAGTTCTTC. Amino acid sequence: CASSSLDARGDPEQFF.

The chain recombines TRBV6-2 or TRBV6-3 with TRBJ2-7; D tentatively fits TRBD1 or TRBD2 (5 bases each). CDR1 and CDR2 (germline): MNHEY, SVGEGT. This CDR3 comprises 14 residues. V was pared by 1 base and J by 3 bases, with 10 bases between. CDR3 bases: TGTGCCAGCAGTTACTGGGGACCTAGCTACGAGCAGTACTTC. As protein: CASSYWGPSYEQYF.

This sequence joins TRBV12-3 or TRBV12-4 and TRBJ2-1; 9 nucleotides line up with TRBD2. V was clipped by 3 bases and J by 9 bases; unmatched bases: 15. CDR3 length: 17 residues. For the CDR3, the DNA is TGTGCCAGCAGTTTCTTGGCCCTGGCGGGAGGGCCCAGTGAGCAGTTCTTC. Translated: CASSFLALAGGPSEQFF.

The genes are TRBV7-8 and TRBJ2-3; 13 nucleotides line up with TRBD2. There are 20 residues in the CDR3. The ends lost 8 bases at V and 1 base at J; junction bases unmatched: 18. Germline V gene data show CDR1 as SGHVS and CDR2 as FQNEAQ. The CDR3 loop is CASGSGRGLAGVTGTDTQYF. The CDR3 DNA follows: TGTGCCAGCGGCAGTGGGCGTGGACTAGCGGGAGTGACGGGCACAGATACGCAGTATTTT.

This clonotype occurred many times. The gene calls are TRBV28 and TRBJ1-5; the D is unclear. CDR3 length equals 13 residues. Trimming took off 4 bases at V and 7 bases at J, with 11 bases between the two ends. Looked up from germline, CDR1 is MDHEN and CDR2 is SYDVKM. CDR3 coding DNA: TGTGCCAGCAGTTACGGTAGACTCCAGCCCCAGCATTTT. It codes for CASSYGRLQPQHF.

This clonotype was found a few times. The chain couples TRBV13 to TRBJ2-2, with a possible D match to TRBD1 (5 bases). The length of the CDR3 is 18 residues. Germline-derived CDR1 and CDR2 are PRHDT and FYEKMQ (reference sequence). Deletions cut 2 bases from V and 2 bases from J, with 18 bases between. CDR3 in amino acids: CASSLRMGRDPNTGELFF. Written as DNA, the CDR3 is TGTGCCAGCAGCTTACGTATGGGCAGGGATCCAAACACCGGGGAGCTGTTTTTT.

This clonotype was recorded a few times. V is TRBV4-2 and J is TRBJ1-4; the D is unclear. V was clipped by 0 bases and J by 7 bases, with 12 bases between them. The CDR3 loop spans 15 amino acids. Germline loops: CDR1 LGHNA, CDR2 YNFKEQ. CDR3 nucleotide sequence: TGTGCCAGCAGCCAAGATCGAGCACCGCGTGAAAAACTGTTTTTT. Protein: CASSQDRAPREKLFF.

This clonotype has ten or more counts. This chain connects TRBV28 to TRBJ1-1; maybe TRBD1 (5 bases). V was cut by 3 bases and J by 3 bases, with 8 bases left in between. The CDR3 has 13 residues. Germline CDR1 and CDR2: MDHEN and SYDVKM. CDR3 loop: CASSFRADTEAFF. The CDR3 nucleotides read TGTGCCAGCAGTTTCAGGGCGGACACTGAAGCTTTCTTT.

This clonotype was recorded at least ten times. This sequence joins TRBV6-4 and TRBJ2-3; a possible D gene is TRBD1 (6 bases). The V gene lost 5 bases and the J gene lost 0 bases, with 9 bases spanning the gap. This CDR3 contains 14 residues. Germline V CDR1 and CDR2: MRHNA, SNTAGT. CDR3 loop: CASSPGHSTDTQYF. CDR3 nucleotides: TGTGCCAGCAGTCCGGGACATAGCACAGATACGCAGTATTTT.

The V call is TRBV12-3 or TRBV12-4, the J call TRBJ1-4; D unclear. The V end was cut by 8 bases, the J end by 2 bases, with 9 bases between. CDR3 size: 13 residues. CDR3 in DNA: TGTGCCAGCGGTATCGGGACTAATGAAAAACTGTTTTTT. This encodes CASGIGTNEKLFF.

This clonotype was counted a few times. This chain links TRBV7-8 with TRBJ2-6, with D maybe TRBD2 (5 bases). V gave up 10 bases and J gave up 0 bases, with 16 bases separating them. Germline lookup yields CDR1 SGHVS and CDR2 FQNEAQ. CDR3 size: 16 residues. The CDR3 DNA reads TGTGCCAACCGGGATCCGATGGGCTCTGGGGCCAACGTCCTGACTTTC. This codes for CANRDPMGSGANVLTF.

The chain uses TRBV7-2 and TRBJ2-1; no clear D. CDR3 length: 15 residues. Germline CDR1 is SGHTA and CDR2 is FQGNSA. The V gene lost 2 bases and the J gene lost 2 bases, with 10 bases spanning the gap. The CDR3 region has the DNA TGTGCCAGCAGCTTATTTCCGGCAGCCTACAATGAGCAGTTCTTC. Its protein is CASSLFPAAYNEQFF. The entire variable domain, with the rest obtained from reference TRBV7-2 and TRBJ2-1, is as follows: GAGVSQSPSNKVTEKGKDVELRCDPISGHTALYWYRQSLGQGLEFLIYFQGNSAPDKSGLPSDRFSAERTGGSVSTLTIQRTQQEDSAVYLCASSLFPAAYNEQFFGPGTRLTVL.

This chain connects TRBV10-3 to TRBJ2-1; a possible D gene is TRBD2 (5 bases). The germline V gene has CDR1 ENHRY and CDR2 SYGVKD. There are 16 residues in the CDR3. V dropped 6 bases and J dropped 0 bases, with 15 bases sitting between them. CDR3 sequence: CAIRRAGQSSYNEQFF. DNA for the CDR3: TGTGCCATCAGGAGGGCAGGCCAGAGCTCCTACAATGAGCAGTTCTTC.

This sequence joins TRBV12-3 or TRBV12-4 and TRBJ2-5; possibly TRBD1 or TRBD2 for D (5 bases each). Trimming cost V 7 bases and J 0 bases, with 15 bases left between them. This CDR3 is built from 15 residues. The CDR3 reads CASTRDGWYQETQYF. CDR3 sequence (DNA): TGTGCCAGCACCCGGGACGGTTGGTACCAAGAGACCCAGTACTTC.

The chain joins TRBV5-1 to TRBJ2-7, with 8 bases lining up with TRBD2. Germline CDR1 reads SGHRS; CDR2 reads YFSETQ. The CDR3 loop spans 16 amino acids. The ends lost 4 bases at V and 4 bases at J; junction bases unmatched: 13. The CDR3 DNA reads as TGCGCCAGCAGCCCTTATAGAGCGGGAGTAGCGTACGAGCAGTACTTC. Translation: CASSPYRAGVAYEQYF.

This clonotype was counted ten times or more. The chain carries TRBV20-1 and TRBJ2-5, with 7 bases aligning to TRBD2. The CDR3 covers 13 residues. The germline gives CDR1 DFQATT, CDR2 SNEGSKA (reference sequence). Trimming cost V 3 bases and J 6 bases; bases outside gene matches: 7. Written as DNA, the CDR3 is TGCAGTGCTAGGAAAACTAGCGCACAGACCCAGTACTTC. Protein product: CSARKTSAQTQYF.

About this clonotype: The junction differs from germline at one of its ends, possibly a read error. This chain links TRBV30 with TRBJ1-2; D perhaps matches TRBD1 (5 bases). From germline, CDR1 is GTSNPN and CDR2 SVGIG (reference sequence). The CDR3 totals 12 residues. CDR3 DNA sequence: TGTGCCTGGAGTGGGTGGGGACCCAGGTCTCTCTTC. It yields the protein CAWSGWGPRSLF.

This clonotype was observed many times. This sequence joins TRBV7-9 and TRBJ2-7, with D unresolved. The CDR3 runs to 14 residues. Germline CDR1 is SEHNR and CDR2 is FQNEAQ (reference sequence). The V gene lost 1 base and the J gene lost 1 base, with 8 bases spanning the gap. The CDR3 sequence is CASSLVGRSYEQYF. CDR3 bases: TGTGCCAGCAGCTTAGTGGGCAGGTCCTACGAGCAGTACTTC.

The rearrangement links TRBV12-3 or TRBV12-4 to TRBJ2-7, with TRBD1 as a possible D gene (6 bases). The V and J ends lost 6 bases and 11 bases respectively, with 26 bases between them. The CDR3 sequence is 15 residues long. The CDR3 sequence is CASSLRRQELSAKYF. The CDR3 nucleotides read TGTGCCAGCAGCTTACGCAGACAGGAATTATCGGCTAAGTACTTC.